The rows below give T cell receptor beta chains drawn from one sample of a study of blood T cell repertoires in COVID-19. Sequencing used immunoSEQ multiplex PCR; TCRdb keeps in-frame clones, though not all of them. The sample shows fewer than 250,000 clones, about four fifths of them seen only once. The sample consisted of peripheral blood. The receptors stem from an older woman with active or convalescent COVID-19. Each CDR3 is given with its conserved first and last residue. D genes are given only for firm matches. Rows give clone size only sometimes, using once, few, many, or a class for an expanded clone.

V	size	J	D	DNA	CDR3
TRBV6-2/TRBV6-3	.	TRBJ2-1	.	TGTGCCAGCAGTTACTCGCAGCAGAGGAGCTCCTACAATGAGCAGTTCTTC	CASSYSQQRSSYNEQFF
TRBV28	.	TRBJ1-5	.	TGTGCCAGCGGAAAAATGCGAGGGAGCAATCAGCCCCAGCATTTT	CASGKMRGSNQPQHF
TRBV28	.	TRBJ1-2	TRBD1	TGTGCCAGCAGTTCGGGGACAGTCCTAAGCGGCTACACCTTC	CASSSGTVLSGYTF
TRBV29-1	.	TRBJ2-7	.	TGCAGCGTTGAAGATCTGCAGGCCAACCAGTACGAGCAGTACTTC	CSVEDLQANQYEQYF
TRBV18	once	TRBJ2-1	TRBD2	TGTGCCAGCTCACAGCGACTAGCGGAAGATGAGCAGTTCTTC	CASSQRLAEDEQFF
TRBV2	.	TRBJ2-7	.	TGTGCCAGCAGTGCGAGGGTCTCCTACGAGCAGTACTTC	CASSARVSYEQYF
TRBV9	.	TRBJ2-2	TRBD1	TGTGCCAGCAGTGGAACCGGGACAGGGAACACCGGGGAGCTGTTTTTT	CASSGTGTGNTGELFF
TRBV2	.	TRBJ2-3	TRBD2	TGTGCCAGCAGTGAAGTAGCGGGGCCCTCGCAGTATTTT	CASSEVAGPSQYF
TRBV2	.	TRBJ2-7	TRBD2	TGTGCCAGCAGTCACCCCGGGACTAGTTCCTACGAGCAGTACTTC	CASSHPGTSSYEQYF
TRBV6-5	.	TRBJ2-7	TRBD1	TGTGCCAGCAGTTACTCGCGGCAGGGGGCGCTTGAGCAGTACTTC	CASSYSRQGALEQYF
TRBV7-6	.	TRBJ1-4	.	TGTGCCAGCAGCTTAGGAGGGTTTAATGAAAAACTGTTTTTT	CASSLGGFNEKLFF
TRBV5-4	.	TRBJ2-1	TRBD1	TGTGCCAGCAGGAATCCGCAGGGGGCGGACTACAATGAGCAGTTCTTC	CASRNPQGADYNEQFF
TRBV2	.	TRBJ2-1	.	TGTGCCAGCAGTAGACCGCGGGACTACAATGAGCAGTTCTTC	CASSRPRDYNEQFF
TRBV5-8	.	TRBJ1-1	.	TGTGCCACCCTCCAACAGGGTAGTCCTGAAGCTTTCTTT	CATLQQGSPEAFF
TRBV2	few	TRBJ2-7	TRBD2	TGTGCCAGCAGTGAAGGACTAGCGGGAGTCCTTCGCGAGCAGTACTTC	CASSEGLAGVLREQYF
TRBV4-2	.	TRBJ2-1	.	TGTGCCAGCAGCCAACCTCTAAAGCAGGGGCGGTTCAATGAGCAGTTCTTC	CASSQPLKQGRFNEQFF
TRBV6-5	.	TRBJ1-1	.	TGTGCCAGCAGTTTCGGACAGTTGAACACTGAAGCTTTCTTT	CASSFGQLNTEAFF